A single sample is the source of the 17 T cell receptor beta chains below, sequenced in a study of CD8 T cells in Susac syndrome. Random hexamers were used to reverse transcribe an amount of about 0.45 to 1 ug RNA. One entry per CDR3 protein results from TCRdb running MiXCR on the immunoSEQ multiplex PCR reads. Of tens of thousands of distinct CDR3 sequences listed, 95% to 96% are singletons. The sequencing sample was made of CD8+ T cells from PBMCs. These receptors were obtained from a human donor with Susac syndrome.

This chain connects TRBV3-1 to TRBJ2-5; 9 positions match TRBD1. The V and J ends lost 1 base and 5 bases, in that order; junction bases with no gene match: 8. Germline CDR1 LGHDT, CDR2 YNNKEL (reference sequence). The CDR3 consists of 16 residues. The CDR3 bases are TGTGCCAGCAGCCAAGGCCGGACAGGGGTAGGGGAGACCCAGTACTTC. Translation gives CASSQGRTGVGETQYF.

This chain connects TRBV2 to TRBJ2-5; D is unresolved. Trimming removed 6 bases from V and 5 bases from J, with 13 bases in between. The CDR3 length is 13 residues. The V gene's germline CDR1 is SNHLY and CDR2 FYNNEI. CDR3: CASSSHLRETQYF. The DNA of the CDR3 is TGTGCCAGCAGCTCTCACCTGCGGGAGACCCAGTACTTC.

The CDR3 nucleotides read TGTGCCAGCAGTCTTAGGACTAGCGGATACAATGAGCAGTTCTTC. Translated: CASSLRTSGYNEQFF. The gene calls are TRBV28 and TRBJ2-1; 10 bases are a match to TRBD2. Unmatched junction bases numbered 5, after V lost 5 bases and J lost 4 bases. The CDR3 totals 15 residues. Looked up from germline, CDR1 is MDHEN and CDR2 is SYDVKM.

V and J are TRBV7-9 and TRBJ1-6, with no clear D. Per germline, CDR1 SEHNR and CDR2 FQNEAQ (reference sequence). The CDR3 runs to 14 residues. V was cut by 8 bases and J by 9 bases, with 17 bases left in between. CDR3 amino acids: CASRHRDGISPLHF. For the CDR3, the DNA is TGTGCCAGCCGTCACCGGGATGGAATTTCACCCCTCCACTTT.

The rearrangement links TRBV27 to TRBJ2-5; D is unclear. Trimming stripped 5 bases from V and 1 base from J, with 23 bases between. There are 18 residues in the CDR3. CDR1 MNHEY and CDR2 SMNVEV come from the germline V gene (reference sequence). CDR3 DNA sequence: TGTGCCAGCAGTCCGAGAGCCTTGGACCCAGGCGGCCAAGAGACCCAGTACTTC. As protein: CASSPRALDPGGQETQYF.

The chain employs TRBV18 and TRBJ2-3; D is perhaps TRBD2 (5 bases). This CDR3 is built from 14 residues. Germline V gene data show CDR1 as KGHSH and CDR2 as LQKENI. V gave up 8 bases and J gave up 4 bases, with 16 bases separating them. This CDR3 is CASAQGLGADTQYF. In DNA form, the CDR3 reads TGTGCCAGCGCCCAAGGACTTGGCGCAGATACGCAGTATTTT.

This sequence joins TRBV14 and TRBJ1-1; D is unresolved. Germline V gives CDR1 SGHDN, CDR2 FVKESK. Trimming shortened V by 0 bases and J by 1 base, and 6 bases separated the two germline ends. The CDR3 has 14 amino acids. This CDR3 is CASSQEPRNTEAFF. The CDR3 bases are TGTGCCAGCAGCCAAGAACCCCGGAACACTGAAGCTTTCTTT.

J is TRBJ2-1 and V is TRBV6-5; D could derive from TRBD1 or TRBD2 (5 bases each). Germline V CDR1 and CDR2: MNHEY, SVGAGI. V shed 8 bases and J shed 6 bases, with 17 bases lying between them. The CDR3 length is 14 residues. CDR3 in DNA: TGTGCCAGCGGGCCTAGAGGGGTGGGCAATGAGCAGTTCTTC. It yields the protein CASGPRGVGNEQFF.

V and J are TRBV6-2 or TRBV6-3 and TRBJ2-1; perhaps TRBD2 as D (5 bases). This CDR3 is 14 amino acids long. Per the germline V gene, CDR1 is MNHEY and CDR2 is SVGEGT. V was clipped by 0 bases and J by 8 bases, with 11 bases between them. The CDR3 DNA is TGTGCCAGCAGTTACTCTTCCGAGGGCGATGAGCAGTTCTTC. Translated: CASSYSSEGDEQFF.

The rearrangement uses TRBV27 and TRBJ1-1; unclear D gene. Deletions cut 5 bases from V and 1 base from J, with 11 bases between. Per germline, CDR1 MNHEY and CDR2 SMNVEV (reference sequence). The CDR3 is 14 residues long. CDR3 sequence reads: CASSGRERNTEAFF. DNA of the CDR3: TGTGCCAGCAGTGGCCGGGAGAGGAACACTGAAGCTTTCTTT.

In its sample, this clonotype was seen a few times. The chain's CDR3 is CASSAQGGGYTF. The CDR3 nucleotides read TGTGCCAGCAGTGCACAGGGCGGGGGCTACACCTTC. The chain has TRBV25-1 and TRBJ1-2; the D gene is possibly TRBD1 (6 bases). The ends were cut back, 4 bases at V and 8 bases at J, with 11 bases in the middle. The CDR3 consists of 12 residues. The germline CDR1 and CDR2 sequences are MGHDK and SYGVNS.

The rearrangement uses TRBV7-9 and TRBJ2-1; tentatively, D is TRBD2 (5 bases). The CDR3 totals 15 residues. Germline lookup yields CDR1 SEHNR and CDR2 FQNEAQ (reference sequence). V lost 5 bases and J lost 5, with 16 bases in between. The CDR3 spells CASSPIPLADNEQFF. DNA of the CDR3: TGTGCCAGCAGCCCGATCCCCCTAGCCGACAATGAGCAGTTCTTC.

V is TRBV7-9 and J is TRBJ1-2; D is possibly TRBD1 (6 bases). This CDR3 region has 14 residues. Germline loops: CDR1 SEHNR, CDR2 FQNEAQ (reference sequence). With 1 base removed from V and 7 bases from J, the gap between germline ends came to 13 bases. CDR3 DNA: TGTGCCAGCAGCTTAGACCCAGGGGTCTCTGGCTACACCTTC. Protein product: CASSLDPGVSGYTF.

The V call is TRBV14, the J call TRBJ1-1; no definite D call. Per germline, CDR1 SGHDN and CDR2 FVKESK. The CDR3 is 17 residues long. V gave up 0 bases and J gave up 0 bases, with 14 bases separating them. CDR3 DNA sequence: TGTGCCAGCAGCCAAGATCTAGGAGGGCCTCTGAACACTGAAGCTTTCTTT. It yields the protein CASSQDLGGPLNTEAFF.

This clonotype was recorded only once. CDR3 DNA sequence: TGTGCCAGCAGTCCCTACTCCGGGGAGCTGTTTTTT. As protein: CASSPYSGELFF. The chain couples TRBV28 to TRBJ2-2; D is uncertain. Germline lookup yields CDR1 MDHEN and CDR2 SYDVKM. The CDR3 runs to 12 residues. Deletions cut 5 bases from V and 6 bases from J, with 7 bases between.

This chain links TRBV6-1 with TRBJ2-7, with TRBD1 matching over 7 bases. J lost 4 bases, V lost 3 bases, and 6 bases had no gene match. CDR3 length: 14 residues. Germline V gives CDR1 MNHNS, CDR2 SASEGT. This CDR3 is CASSEDRRGYEQYF. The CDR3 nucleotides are TGTGCCAGCAGTGAGGACAGGCGAGGGTACGAGCAGTACTTC.

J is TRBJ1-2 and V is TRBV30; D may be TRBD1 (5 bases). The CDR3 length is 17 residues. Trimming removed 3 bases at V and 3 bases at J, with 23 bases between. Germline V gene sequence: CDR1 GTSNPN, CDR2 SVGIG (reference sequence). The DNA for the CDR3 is TGTGCCTGGAGAAGATTCCGAGATGGAACGGGGGACTATGGCTACACCTTC. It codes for CAWRRFRDGTGDYGYTF.